The 27 T cell receptor beta chains presented below share a single source sample, sequenced in a study of blood T cells in healthy people across ages. Together with a sample-barcoded 5' primer, a J-beta primer mix was included in a second PCR lasting about 6 to 12 cycles. Using its own MiXCR run on the 5' RACE reads, TCRdb lists one record per CDR3 protein. This sample yields 600,000 or so distinct CDR3 sequences, of which approximately 30% are seen a single time; 15% to 19% belongs to the top ten. The sequenced sample was blood. Receptor source: a woman aged 80 or over in good health.

This chain uses TRBV20-1 with TRBJ2-7; TRBD2 matches 8 bases. The CDR3 loop spans 10 amino acids. CDR1 and CDR2 from the germline V gene are DFQATT and SNEGSKA (reference sequence). In nucleotides, the CDR3 is TGCAGCGCCGGGGGGGCCGAGCAGTACTTC. Residues: CSAGGAEQYF.

This clonotype was observed at least ten times. The genes are TRBV20-1 and TRBJ2-1; the D gene could be TRBD1 or TRBD2 (5 bases each). V lost 5 bases and J lost 0, with 20 bases in between. CDR1 and CDR2 from the germline V gene are DFQATT and SNEGSKA (reference sequence). CDR3 length: 17 amino acids. The CDR3 sequence: CSAPTTGPESSYNEQFF. The CDR3 nucleotides are TGCAGTGCTCCTACAACGGGGCCCGAAAGCTCCTACAATGAGCAGTTCTTC.

Comment on this clonotype: This clone may be a read error of a much larger clone one base away. This chain links TRBV29-1 with TRBJ1-2; 7 bases fit TRBD1. The CDR3 is made up of 13 amino acids. The germline V gene has CDR1 SQVTM and CDR2 ANQGSEA. With 7 bases clipped from V and 8 bases from J, the junction kept 13 bases outside the gene matches. The CDR3 sequence is CSAEGQPGGGYTF. Here the CDR3 DNA reads TGCAGCGCCGAGGGACAGCCAGGGGGGGGCTACACCTTC.

This chain connects TRBV20-1 to TRBJ2-7, with a tentative D call TRBD2 (6 bases). Trimming cost V 5 bases and J 0 bases, with 14 bases left between them. Looked up from germline, CDR1 is DFQATT and CDR2 is SNEGSKA (reference sequence). The CDR3 loop spans 14 amino acids. The CDR3 is CSAHRDSGSYEQYF. The DNA of the CDR3 is TGCAGTGCTCACCGGGACTCAGGCTCCTACGAGCAGTACTTC.

This clonotype was counted only a few times. The chain recombines TRBV3-1 with TRBJ1-2; D perhaps matches TRBD1 (5 bases). V lost 3 bases and J 2 bases, leaving 10 bases between the germline ends. The CDR3 is made up of 14 amino acids. CDR1 is LGHDT and CDR2 is YNNKEL in the germline V gene (reference sequence). This CDR3 reads CASSQGQMNYGYTF. The CDR3 DNA sequence: TGTGCCAGCAGCCAGGGGCAGATGAACTATGGCTACACCTTC.

This clonotype was detected ten times or more. This rearrangement joins TRBV20-1 to TRBJ1-1; 7 nucleotides match TRBD1. CDR1 is DFQATT and CDR2 is SNEGSKA in the germline V gene (reference sequence). This CDR3 comprises 13 residues. V lost 6 bases and J lost 0; bases outside the gene matches: 4. The DNA for the CDR3 is TGCAGTGCCACAGGGGCCCTGAACACTGAAGCTTTCTTT. Protein product: CSATGALNTEAFF.

Turning to this clonotype: A much larger clone differs by one base, so this may be a read error. The CDR3 sequence: CAWSGQLPPYEQYF. CDR3 in DNA: TGTGCCTGGAGTGGACAACTCCCTCCCTACGAGCAGTACTTC. The chain joins TRBV30 to TRBJ2-7; D gene unclear. Germline CDR1 is GTSNPN and CDR2 is SVGIG (reference sequence). The CDR3 covers 14 residues. The V and J ends lost 1 base and 2 bases respectively, with 12 bases between them.

There are many counts of this clonotype. This rearrangement joins TRBV5-1 to TRBJ1-1; 9 positions match TRBD1. The germline CDR1 and CDR2 sequences are SGHRS and YFSETQ. With V trimmed by 3 bases and J by 5 bases, 5 bases remained unmatched. The CDR3 loop spans 14 amino acids. The CDR3: CASSSQGARTEAFF. Written as DNA, the CDR3 is TGCGCCAGCAGCTCACAGGGGGCGCGGACTGAAGCTTTCTTT.

The table lists this clonotype with many counts. V and J are TRBV10-3 and TRBJ1-6; 7 nucleotides align to TRBD1. The V and J ends lost 6 bases and 0 bases, in that order; junction bases with no gene match: 2. Per the germline V gene, CDR1 is ENHRY and CDR2 is SYGVKD. This CDR3 region has 15 residues. Written as DNA, the CDR3 is TGTGCCATCAGAGACAGGGACTCCTATAATTCACCCCTCCACTTT. It specifies CAIRDRDSYNSPLHF.

This clonotype was counted ten times or more. This chain links TRBV5-6 with TRBJ2-6, with TRBD1 identical over 8 bases. Trimming at V came to 0 bases and at J to 1 base, leaving 3 bases not matched to a gene. CDR3 length: 17 amino acids. Germline CDR1 SGHDT, CDR2 YYEEEE. CDR3 in DNA: TGTGCCAGCAGCTTGGTGGACAGGGCTTCTGGGGCCAACGTCCTGACTTTC. Its protein product is CASSLVDRASGANVLTF.

As to this clonotype: This may come from a read error, since a much larger clone is one base off. V is TRBV7-2 and J is TRBJ2-1, with D hard to call. CDR1 and CDR2 (germline): SGHTA, FQGNSA. The CDR3 loop spans 14 amino acids. As DNA, the CDR3 is TGTGCCTGCAGCCCCCAACAGCTCTACAATGAGCAGTTCTTC. It translates to CACSPQQLYNEQFF.

The rearrangement links TRBV7-9 to TRBJ2-3; 9 positions match TRBD1. Germline V CDR1 and CDR2: SEHNR, FQNEAQ (reference sequence). Trimming cost V 5 bases and J 2 bases; bases outside gene matches: 2. The CDR3 runs 14 residues. The CDR3 nucleotides read TGTGCCAGCAGCGGACAGGGGAACACAGATACGCAGTATTTT. Residues: CASSGQGNTDTQYF.

The chain links TRBV29-1 to TRBJ2-5; TRBD2 agrees at 13 bases. Germline CDR1 is SQVTM and CDR2 is ANQGSEA. This CDR3 has 15 residues. Trimming at V came to 4 bases and at J to 11 bases, leaving 13 bases not matched to a gene. Written as DNA, the CDR3 is TGCAGCGTTGGGATCGGGACTAGCGGGAACGATGAGCAGTACTTC. It specifies CSVGIGTSGNDEQYF.

This clonotype was counted ten times or more. The CDR3 protein is CASSIRDGPSGANVLTF. CDR3 DNA sequence: TGTGCCAGCAGCATCCGGGACGGGCCTTCTGGGGCCAACGTCCTGACTTTC. The V call is TRBV9, the J call TRBJ2-6; D tentatively fits TRBD1 or TRBD2 (5 bases each). Germline loops: CDR1 SGDLS, CDR2 YYNGEE. V was trimmed by 4 bases and J by 1 base, leaving 15 bases between them. CDR3 length: 17 amino acids.

This clonotype showed up just a few times. A clone one base away is much larger, so this may be a read error. The V gene is TRBV28, the J gene TRBJ2-3; no reliable D call. The CDR3 runs 15 residues. Germline V gene sequence: CDR1 MDHEN, CDR2 SYDVKM. The DNA of the CDR3 is TGTGCCGGCAGTTTATTCAGCAAATTCACAGATACGCAGTATTTT. This codes for CAGSLFSKFTDTQYF.

The chain employs TRBV29-1 and TRBJ2-5; maybe TRBD2 (6 bases). The DNA end favors TRBJ2-7, so the J call may be wrong. The CDR3 sequence is 13 residues long. In germline, CDR1 is SQVTM, CDR2 ANQGSEA. As DNA, the CDR3 is TGCAGCGTTGAGGCAGCGGGCCACTACGAGCAGTACTTC. This sequence encodes CSVEAAGHYEQYF.

Details on this clonotype: One end of the junction is discordant with germline, which a read error may explain. The chain recombines TRBV2 with TRBJ1-5; D gene uncertain. The CDR3 consists of 16 residues. CDR1 SNHLY and CDR2 FYNNEI come from the germline V gene. CDR3 in amino acids: CASREDGPSESQPQHF. The CDR3 DNA reads TGTGCCAGCAGGGAAGATGGCCCGTCGGAGAGTCAGCCCCAGCATTTT.

The V call is TRBV7-8, the J call TRBJ1-5; tentatively, D is TRBD1 (6 bases). Germline CDR1 and CDR2: SGHVS and FQNEAQ. CDR3 length: 15 residues. Trimming stripped 5 bases from V and 4 bases from J, with 15 bases between. This chain's CDR3 is CASSQGIGPNQPQHF. The CDR3 nucleotides read TGTGCCAGCAGCCAGGGGATCGGCCCGAATCAGCCCCAGCATTTT.

This rearrangement joins TRBV10-3 to TRBJ2-7, with D perhaps matching TRBD1 (6 bases). This CDR3 has 15 amino acids. Germline V gene lookup returns CDR1 ENHRY and CDR2 SYGVKD. V was pared by 2 bases and J by 2 bases, with 13 bases between. This CDR3 reads CAISETETGPYEQYF. The CDR3 DNA reads TGTGCCATCAGTGAGACCGAGACAGGTCCCTACGAGCAGTACTTC.

This sequence joins TRBV9 and TRBJ2-3; weak D call: TRBD2 (5 bases). Trimming took 1 base from V and 3 from J, leaving 9 bases between them. The germline V gene has CDR1 SGDLS and CDR2 YYNGEE. The CDR3 sequence is 14 residues long. The CDR3 DNA reads as TGTGCCAGCAGCGTAACGGGGAGAACAGATACGCAGTATTTT. It translates to CASSVTGRTDTQYF.

The CDR3 nucleotides read TGCAGTGCTAGAGGGGGCGGGAGCTACAATGAGCAGTTCTTC. The encoded protein is CSARGGGSYNEQFF. This sequence joins TRBV20-1 and TRBJ2-1, with 7 bases lining up with TRBD2. Germline trimming cut 1 base from V and 3 bases from J; bases unmatched to any gene: 3. The CDR3 consists of 14 residues. The germline gives CDR1 DFQATT, CDR2 SNEGSKA (reference sequence).

This clonotype was counted at least ten times. The rearrangement uses TRBV20-1 and TRBJ2-7; 7 positions match TRBD2. CDR3 size: 13 residues. CDR1 DFQATT and CDR2 SNEGSKA come from the germline V gene (reference sequence). Trimming took 3 bases from V and 0 from J; bases not matched to a gene: 2. DNA for the CDR3: TGCAGTGCTAGCCCGGGGGGCTCCTACGAGCAGTACTTC. Translated, it gives CSASPGGSYEQYF.

This clonotype was found many times. This chain uses TRBV6-2 or TRBV6-3 with TRBJ1-2; D might be TRBD1 (6 bases). The germline gives CDR1 MNHEY, CDR2 SVGEGT. This CDR3 comprises 15 residues. V gave up 6 bases and J gave up 6 bases, with 20 bases separating them. The CDR3 is CASSKDLQGSDGYTF. DNA of the CDR3: TGTGCCAGCAGCAAAGACCTACAGGGATCCGATGGCTACACCTTC.

This clonotype was detected ten times or more. The CDR3 sequence: CASSQEHAPDEKLFF. The CDR3 DNA sequence: TGTGCCAGCAGCCAAGAACACGCCCCCGACGAAAAACTGTTTTTT. The chain joins TRBV4-2 to TRBJ1-4, with no clear D. The germline V gene has CDR1 LGHNA and CDR2 YNFKEQ. The V end lost 0 bases, the J end lost 8 bases, and 13 bases lay between the germline ends. The CDR3 is made up of 15 amino acids.

The chain joins TRBV12-3 or TRBV12-4 to TRBJ2-1; no reliable D call. The V and J ends lost 5 bases and 8 bases respectively, with 16 bases between them. The CDR3 extends over 14 amino acids. CDR3 protein: CASSPLYGSDEQFF. The CDR3 region has the DNA TGTGCCAGCAGTCCGCTGTATGGCAGCGATGAGCAGTTCTTC.

This clonotype was seen a few times. The chain joins TRBV3-1 to TRBJ1-5, with 8 positions matching TRBD1. J gave up 3 bases and V 4 bases, and 5 bases lay outside the gene matches. Germline loops: CDR1 LGHDT, CDR2 YNNKEL (reference sequence). This CDR3 is 15 amino acids long. The chain's CDR3 is CASSLAGQANQPQHF. The CDR3 coding sequence is TGTGCCAGCAGCCTTGCGGGACAGGCCAATCAGCCCCAGCATTTT.

This chain uses TRBV2 with TRBJ1-1; no definite D call. Trimming removed 6 bases from V and 4 bases from J, with 18 bases in between. Per the germline V gene, CDR1 is SNHLY and CDR2 is FYNNEI. This CDR3 contains 15 residues. The CDR3 DNA is TGTGCCAGCAGCTCGACGTGGGGAATAGGCACTGAAGCTTTCTTT. Protein sequence: CASSSTWGIGTEAFF.